The rows below give T cell receptor beta chains drawn from one sample of a study of cytomegalovirus exposure and HLA in healthy donors. Repertoires were generated with immunoSEQ multiplex PCR, while TCRdb's copy carries only in-frame clones and drops some. The data contain some 140,000 clones, roughly three quarters of them seen just once; the ten biggest clones take up around 2%. The sample consisted of PBMCs. The receptors were sampled from a man under 40 in good health and CMV-seronegative. Both conserved end residues are part of each CDR3. D genes are given only for firm matches. For some rows the clone size is stated as once, few or many, or as a class when expanded; others skip it.

v_gene	d_gene	abundance	j_gene	CDR3nt	CDR3aa
TRBV30	TRBD2	-	TRBJ2-7	TGTGCCTGGAGTGTCCTAGCGGGGGAGCAGTACTTC	CAWSVLAGEQYF
TRBV7-3	TRBD1	-	TRBJ2-5	TGTGCCAGCAGCTTAAATCCAGGGGGCGAAGAGACCCAGTACTTC	CASSLNPGGEETQYF
TRBV5-1	TRBD1	-	TRBJ2-1	TGCGCCAGCAGCGGCTCCGGGACAGCACCTAACAATGAGCAGTTCTTC	CASSGSGTAPNNEQFF
TRBV7-9	TRBD2	-	TRBJ2-7	TGTGCCAGCAGCTTAGCGCTCCGGCAGGCCACTAGGACGGGAGGCGAGCAGTACTTC	CASSLALRQATRTGGEQYF
TRBV10-3	-	-	TRBJ2-3	TGTGCCATCAGTGAACTTCTCGGTCCGCCTACTAGCACAGATACGCAGTATTTT	CAISELLGPPTSTDTQYF
TRBV5-4	-	-	TRBJ1-2	TGTGCCAGCGGGGGCCTCGACAACGGCTACACCTTC	CASGGLDNGYTF
TRBV7-2	-	-	TRBJ2-7	TGTGCCAGCAGCTTACAGCGGTCCTCCGGCTACGAGCAGTACTTC	CASSLQRSSGYEQYF
TRBV7-8	-	-	TRBJ2-7	TGTGCCAGCAGCTTAGTGGGGGGATACGAGCAGTACTTC	CASSLVGGYEQYF
TRBV25-1	TRBD1	-	TRBJ2-7	TGTGCCAGCAGTGACCGGACAGGGGCTGAGGTCTACGAGCAGTACTTC	CASSDRTGAEVYEQYF
TRBV21-1	-	-	TRBJ1-5	TGTGCCAGCAGCACAGTGAATAGGAGGAATAGCAATCAGCCCCAGCATTTT	CASSTVNRRNSNQPQHF
TRBV7-9	TRBD2	-	TRBJ2-1	TGTGCCAGCAGCTCGACATTTCTAGCGGGAGCCCCTTTGCATGAGCAGTTCTTC	CASSSTFLAGAPLHEQFF
TRBV28	-	-	TRBJ1-2	TGTGCCAGCAGCAGGGTTAACTATGGCTACACCTTC	CASSRVNYGYTF
TRBV28	TRBD1	-	TRBJ1-5	TGTGCCATACTTAGGACAGGGAGTGGTACTAATCAGCCCCAGCATTTT	CAILRTGSGTNQPQHF
TRBV5-8	-	-	TRBJ1-3	TGTGCCAGCAGCTTAACTGGAGGGGATGGCTCTGGAAACACCATATATTTT	CASSLTGGDGSGNTIYF
TRBV30	TRBD2	-	TRBJ2-3	TGTGCCTCGGGACTAGCGGGAGCGCCAGATACGCAGTATTTT	CASGLAGAPDTQYF
TRBV6-5	TRBD1	-	TRBJ2-7	TGTGCCAGCAGTTACTCGGGGACAGCCTACGAGCAGTACTTC	CASSYSGTAYEQYF
TRBV9	TRBD2	-	TRBJ2-1	TGTGCCAGCAGTGCCGGGACTAGAATGGGGGAGCAGTTCTTC	CASSAGTRMGEQFF
TRBV7-9	TRBD1	-	TRBJ1-4	TGTGCCAGCAGCTTAATCCTGGTGGGGACAGGGGACGAAAAACTGTTTTTT	CASSLILVGTGDEKLFF
TRBV9	-	-	TRBJ1-3	TGTGCCAGCAGCCACGCTTGGGGGCACCCGGACTCTGGAAACGCCATATATTTT	CASSHAWGHPDSGNAIYF
TRBV5-5	TRBD2	-	TRBJ2-3	TGTGCCAGCAGCTCCGACGCACTAGCGGGCACAGATACGCAGTATTTT	CASSSDALAGTDTQYF
TRBV5-4	-	-	TRBJ2-3	TGTGCCAGCAGCAACACTAGGGGGGGAGATACGCAGTATTTT	CASSNTRGGDTQYF
TRBV7-9	-	-	TRBJ2-5	TGTGCCAGCTGGGGTGACAGACTGATGGAGACCCAGTACTTC	CASWGDRLMETQYF
TRBV7-8	-	-	TRBJ1-4	TGTGCCAGCAGCTTAAGCCCAGGGGATGGTGAAAAACTGTTTTTT	CASSLSPGDGEKLFF
TRBV6-6	-	-	TRBJ2-1	TGTGCCAGCGGCTGGGGTAGGACAAACAATGAGCAGTTCTTC	CASGWGRTNNEQFF
TRBV27	-	-	TRBJ2-7	TGTGCCAGCAGTTTACGGGATGGCTACGAGCAGTACTTC	CASSLRDGYEQYF
TRBV2	-	few	TRBJ2-4	TGTGCCAGCAGTGAAAAGAGATCCCACGTGGCCAAAAACATTCAGTACTTC	CASSEKRSHVAKNIQYF
TRBV4-1	TRBD2	-	TRBJ2-6	TGCGCCAGCAGCCAAGGGGTTTGGGGAGTAGCGGGAGCCGGGGCCAACGTCCTGACTTTC	CASSQGVWGVAGAGANVLTF
TRBV7-8	-	few	TRBJ2-7	TGTGCCAGCAGCTCCCCTTGGGAGCCCTACGAGCAGTACTTC	CASSSPWEPYEQYF
TRBV28	-	-	TRBJ2-1	TGTGCCAGCAGTCTACCGGACAAATACAATGAGCAGTTCTTC	CASSLPDKYNEQFF
TRBV21-1	-	-	TRBJ2-2	TGTGCCAGCAGCAAAGAACCGGACAGGGGGCGGAGCACCGGGGAGCTGTTTTTT	CASSKEPDRGRSTGELFF
TRBV19	-	-	TRBJ1-5	TGTGCCAGTAGTATAACCGGGGGCAATCAGCCCCAGCATTTT	CASSITGGNQPQHF
TRBV27	TRBD1	-	TRBJ1-1	TGTGCCAGCAGTTCGCCAGCCTCGGACAGGACAGGTGGAGCTTTCTTT	CASSSPASDRTGGAFF
TRBV11-3	-	-	TRBJ2-7	TGTGCCAGCAGCCTAAGTGGGGGAGGCACACTTTACGAGCAGTACTTC	CASSLSGGGTLYEQYF
TRBV30	-	-	TRBJ1-1	TGTGCCTGGAGACTGAGGAACACTGAAGCTTTCTTT	CAWRLRNTEAFF
TRBV5-1	-	-	TRBJ2-7	TGCGCCAGCAGCTGGGCCGGGACTGACGGCTCCTACGAGCAGTACTTC	CASSWAGTDGSYEQYF
TRBV29-1	-	-	TRBJ1-3	TGCAGCGCCCTCCTTGGAAACACCATATATTTT	CSALLGNTIYF